The 28 T cell receptor beta chains below were found in one sample sequenced in a study of T cell responses to AZD1222 COVID-19 vaccine. Using immunoSEQ multiplex PCR, the repertoire was profiled, and TCRdb retains in-frame clones only, with some absent. This sample yields about 190,000 clones, of which roughly nine tenths are seen a single time; 3.6% belongs to the top ten. The specimen comprised peripheral blood, sampled 28 days after the second dose of the MenACWY control vaccine. These receptors were collected from an adult who received the MenACWY meningococcal vaccine as a control.

V gene TRBV30 combines with J gene TRBJ1-2; 8 nucleotides agree with TRBD1. Per the germline V gene, CDR1 is GTSNPN and CDR2 is SVGIG (reference sequence). The V and J ends lost 3 bases and 1 base, in that order; junction bases with no gene match: 7. The CDR3 is made up of 15 amino acids. The DNA for the CDR3 is TGTGCCTGGAGCGGGGACAGGAAGATTAACTATGGCTACACCTTC. Translated, it gives CAWSGDRKINYGYTF.

The rearrangement uses TRBV23-1 and TRBJ2-7, with D uncertain. TRBV23-1 is an ORF for which the function is uncertain. The CDR3 covers 14 residues. The V and J ends lost 1 base and 3 bases respectively, with 10 bases between them. Here the CDR3 DNA reads TGCGCCAGCAGTCAATTCTTAGCAGTCTACGAGCAGTACTTC. It specifies CASSQFLAVYEQYF.

The V gene is TRBV30, the J gene TRBJ1-4; D gene uncertain. Per germline, CDR1 GTSNPN and CDR2 SVGIG (reference sequence). Trimming cost V 0 bases and J 8 bases, with 13 bases left between them. The CDR3 is 14 amino acids. The CDR3: CAWSVGNNGEKLFF. CDR3 in DNA: TGTGCCTGGAGTGTCGGTAATAACGGGGAAAAACTGTTTTTT.

This chain joins TRBV9 and TRBJ2-4; a weak D match, TRBD1 (6 bases). The CDR3 is made up of 16 amino acids. Germline CDR1 and CDR2: SGDLS and YYNGEE. V shed 3 bases and J shed 0 bases, with 13 bases lying between them. In DNA, the CDR3 is TGTGCCAGCAGCGCCGCAGGGGACGGAGCCAAAAACATTCAGTACTTC. This translates into CASSAAGDGAKNIQYF.

The chain couples TRBV13 to TRBJ2-1; 7 bases align to TRBD2. Per the germline V gene, CDR1 is PRHDT and CDR2 is FYEKMQ (reference sequence). With 4 bases clipped from V and 1 base from J, the junction kept 4 bases outside the gene matches. This CDR3 contains 15 residues. DNA of the CDR3: TGTGCCAGCAGCTCTCTAGCGGATTCCTACAATGAGCAGTTCTTC. Translating it yields CASSSLADSYNEQFF.

The chain has TRBV5-5 and TRBJ2-7; tentatively, D is TRBD2 (5 bases). The V and J ends lost 3 bases and 5 bases respectively, with 24 bases between them. Germline lookup yields CDR1 SGHKS and CDR2 YYEKEE (reference sequence). The CDR3 length is 17 residues. For the CDR3, the DNA is TGTGCCAGCAGCTACCGGTTTGGGCGTGGGAGAAGGAACGAGCAGTACTTC. This gives the protein CASSYRFGRGRRNEQYF.

The chain links TRBV11-3 to TRBJ2-7; 12 nucleotides agree with TRBD2. Germline V gene sequence: CDR1 SGHNT, CDR2 YENEEA. This CDR3 contains 16 residues. V was clipped by 1 base and J by 4 bases; unmatched bases: 5. CDR3: CASSLGTTSGSYEQYF. CDR3 nucleotides: TGTGCCAGCAGCTTAGGAACGACTAGCGGGAGTTACGAGCAGTACTTC.

The chain links TRBV11-2 to TRBJ1-3; D gene ambiguous. The V end lost 2 bases, the J end lost 0 bases, and 5 bases lay between the germline ends. Germline V lookup: CDR1 SGHAT, CDR2 FQNNGV. This CDR3 spans 14 amino acids. CDR3 nucleotides: TGTGCCAGCAGCTTACGGATCTCTGGAAACACCATATATTTT. It yields the protein CASSLRISGNTIYF.

The V call is TRBV3-1 (or the pseudogene TRBV3-2), the J call TRBJ1-6; D ambiguous. The CDR3 is 13 residues long. Per germline, CDR1 LGHDT and CDR2 YNNKEL (reference sequence). V was cut by 2 bases and J by 8 bases, with 7 bases left in between. CDR3 loop: CASSQNRHSPLHF. The CDR3, as DNA: TGTGCCAGCAGCCAAAACAGACATTCACCCCTCCACTTT.

In its sample, this clone was seen once. The chain links TRBV25-1 to TRBJ2-7; D not certain. Deletions cut 3 bases from V and 3 bases from J, with 12 bases between. Germline CDR1 reads MGHDK; CDR2 reads SYGVNS. CDR3 length equals 14 residues. The CDR3 nucleotides are TGTGCCAGCAGTGAGGCCGGGCTAGTCTACGAGCAGTACTTC. As protein: CASSEAGLVYEQYF.

The chain has TRBV19 and TRBJ1-5; D ambiguous. The length of the CDR3 is 15 residues. The germline V gene encodes CDR1 LNHDA and CDR2 SQIVND (reference sequence). The germline V and J ends were trimmed by 5 bases and 1 base, with 12 bases remaining between them. The DNA for the CDR3 is TGTGCCAGTAGTCCCACGGGGTTAAGCAATCAGCCCCAGCATTTT. Encoded protein: CASSPTGLSNQPQHF.

V gene TRBV18 combines with J gene TRBJ2-1, with TRBD2 matching over 10 bases. Germline CDR1 reads KGHSH; CDR2 reads LQKENI. The CDR3 loop spans 15 amino acids. J lost 15 bases, V lost 3 bases, and 14 bases had no gene match. Here the CDR3 DNA reads TGTGCCAGCTCACCCACTTGGCTAGCGGGAGTGAGGTCGTTCTTC. It yields the protein CASSPTWLAGVRSFF.

This chain uses TRBV27 with TRBJ1-2, with D unresolved. The CDR3 sequence is 15 residues long. The V gene's germline CDR1 is MNHEY and CDR2 SMNVEV (reference sequence). Trimming took 7 bases from V and 2 from J, leaving 17 bases between them. The CDR3 nucleotides read TGTGCCAGCACGCGGGCGGCTGGGGTAAACTATGGCTACACCTTC. Protein sequence: CASTRAAGVNYGYTF.

This chain's CDR3 is CASSIPGHITDTQYF. The CDR3 DNA reads TGTGCCAGTAGTATCCCGGGACACATCACAGATACGCAGTATTTT. The chain carries TRBV19 and TRBJ2-3, with D perhaps matching TRBD1 (6 bases). This CDR3 has 15 amino acids. The ends were cut back, 3 bases at V and 2 bases at J, with 12 bases in the middle. CDR1 is LNHDA, CDR2 SQIVND, per germline (reference sequence). Complete variable domain (other parts from reference TRBV19 and TRBJ2-3): DGGITQSPKYLFRKEGQNVTLSCEQNLNHDAMYWYRQDPGQGLRLIYYSQIVNDFQKGDIAEGYSVSREKKESFPLTVTSAQKNPTAFYLCASSIPGHITDTQYFGPGTRLTVL.

This clone was counted once. J is TRBJ2-7 and V is TRBV4-3; 11 nucleotides align to TRBD1. Germline-derived CDR1 and CDR2 are LGHNA and YSLEER. J was trimmed by 6 bases and V by 4 bases; bases with no gene match: 14. This CDR3 comprises 17 residues. The CDR3: CASSRETGTGGFGEQYF. In nucleotides, the CDR3 is TGCGCCAGCAGCCGAGAAACCGGGACAGGGGGTTTTGGCGAGCAGTACTTC.

The chain uses TRBV27 and TRBJ2-7; weak D call: TRBD2 (6 bases). The V gene's germline CDR1 is MNHEY and CDR2 SMNVEV (reference sequence). The CDR3 runs to 13 residues. V gave up 5 bases and J gave up 6 bases, with 14 bases separating them. The CDR3 DNA reads TGTGCCAGCAGTGTGGGGGAGGTTAGCGAGCAGTACTTC. Protein: CASSVGEVSEQYF.

This chain uses TRBV7-3 with TRBJ2-1; 9 positions agree with TRBD2. With V trimmed by 1 base and J by 7 bases, 5 bases remained unmatched. CDR3 length: 15 residues. Germline CDR1 is SGHTA and CDR2 is FQGTGA. This CDR3 is CASSLIAGESNEQFF. DNA for the CDR3: TGTGCCAGCAGCTTAATAGCGGGAGAGTCGAATGAGCAGTTCTTC.

V usage is TRBV19 and J usage is TRBJ1-5, with D tentatively TRBD1 (5 bases). CDR3 length: 14 amino acids. Germline CDR1 reads LNHDA; CDR2 reads SQIVND (reference sequence). V lost 2 bases and J lost 11, with 16 bases in between. The CDR3 protein is CASSISAGGWTQHF. In DNA form, the CDR3 reads TGTGCCAGTAGTATAAGTGCCGGGGGGTGGACCCAGCATTTT.

About this clone itself: This specimen includes other DNA sequences encoding the same CDR3. The chain has TRBV2 and TRBJ1-5; no clear D gene. Germline V CDR1 and CDR2: SNHLY, FYNNEI. The CDR3 runs to 14 residues. The ends were cut back, 3 bases at V and 1 base at J, with 7 bases in the middle. Written as DNA, the CDR3 is TGTGCCAGCAGTGAGGGGAGAAGCAATCAGCCCCAGCATTTT. Protein: CASSEGRSNQPQHF.

The V and J genes are TRBV5-6 and TRBJ1-1, with D tentatively TRBD1 (5 bases). The CDR3 is made up of 14 amino acids. V was pared by 0 bases and J by 11 bases, with 17 bases between. Germline V lookup: CDR1 SGHDT, CDR2 YYEEEE. The CDR3 DNA is TGTGCCAGCAGCTTGGCCCCACCCTCGGGGGGTGCTTTCTTT. The encoded protein is CASSLAPPSGGAFF.

The V gene is TRBV11-3, the J gene TRBJ2-1, with D hard to call. The CDR3 covers 13 residues. The ends were cut back, 2 bases at V and 9 bases at J, with 11 bases in the middle. CDR1 and CDR2 (germline): SGHNT, YENEEA. The CDR3 DNA sequence: TGTGCCAGCAGCTTAACGGCGCCGGCTGAGCAGTTCTTC. Its protein is CASSLTAPAEQFF. The variable domain in full, with the rest retrieved from reference TRBV11-3 and TRBJ2-1, is EAGVVQSPRYKIIEKKQPVAFWCNPISGHNTLYWYLQNLGQGPELLIRYENEEAVDDSQLPKDRFSAERLKGVDSTLKIQPAELGDSAVYLCASSLTAPAEQFFGPGTRLTVL.

The chain joins TRBV29-1 to TRBJ1-3; D might be TRBD1 (5 bases). CDR3 length equals 15 residues. Trimming cost V 4 bases and J 0 bases, with 13 bases left between them. Germline V lookup: CDR1 SQVTM, CDR2 ANQGSEA. This chain's CDR3 is CSVVEGARSGNTIYF. The DNA of the CDR3 is TGCAGCGTTGTTGAAGGGGCCCGCTCTGGAAACACCATATATTTT.

For this clone: The junction departs from the called germline gene at one end, perhaps through a read error. The V call is TRBV6-5, the J call TRBJ2-1, with D possibly TRBD2 on 5 matching bases. The length of the CDR3 is 14 residues. CDR1 and CDR2 from the germline V gene are MNHEY and SVGAGI. The CDR3 sequence: CASRSGLSDNEQFF. For the CDR3, the DNA is TGTGCCAGCAGAAGCGGCCTCTCCGACAATGAGCAGTTCTTC.

J is TRBJ2-3 and V is TRBV11-3, with D hard to call. Germline V gene sequence: CDR1 SGHNT, CDR2 YENEEA. Trimming shortened V by 0 bases and J by 7 bases, and 8 bases separated the two germline ends. The CDR3 has 13 amino acids. CDR3 amino acids: CASSLDRVYTQYF. The CDR3 DNA follows: TGTGCCAGCAGCTTAGATCGGGTCTATACGCAGTATTTT.

The gene calls are TRBV6-5 and TRBJ1-3, with D possibly matching TRBD1 (5 bases). The CDR3 runs 14 residues. Trimming shortened V by 8 bases and J by 1 base, and 12 bases separated the two germline ends. From germline, CDR1 is MNHEY and CDR2 SVGAGI. The DNA of the CDR3 is TGTGCCAGCGCCCGGGGGTTGTCTGGAAACACCATATATTTT. It codes for CASARGLSGNTIYF.

The chain is built from TRBV5-6 and TRBJ2-5; TRBD2 matches 8 bases. With V trimmed by 0 bases and J by 5 bases, 9 bases remained unmatched. Germline CDR1 reads SGHDT; CDR2 reads YYEEEE. The CDR3 covers 16 residues. Written as DNA, the CDR3 is TGTGCCAGCAGCTTGGCCACCGCGGGAGGATGGGAGACCCAGTACTTC. Residues: CASSLATAGGWETQYF.

This rearrangement joins TRBV19 to TRBJ1-5; 10 bases are a match to TRBD1. Germline V CDR1 and CDR2: LNHDA, SQIVND (reference sequence). The CDR3 extends over 14 amino acids. J gave up 6 bases and V 4 bases, and 3 bases lay outside the gene matches. The CDR3 DNA reads as TGTGCCAGTAGTACGGGACAGGGGTTTCAGCCCCAGCATTTT. Amino acid sequence: CASSTGQGFQPQHF.

This clone was recorded only once. The genes are TRBV7-9 and TRBJ2-7, with 12 nucleotides matching TRBD2. In germline, CDR1 is SEHNR, CDR2 FQNEAQ (reference sequence). CDR3 length: 15 residues. The V gene end was trimmed by 5 bases and the J gene end by 1 base; junction bases not matched to a gene: 3. CDR3 region: CASSRLAGVSYEQYF. The CDR3 DNA reads as TGTGCCAGCAGCCGACTAGCGGGAGTATCCTACGAGCAGTACTTC.